A single T cell receptor (beta chain) is shown here with its context. Its antigen is unidentified. The data are from a study of T cells in Graves' hyperthyroidism and ophthalmopathy. Overall study: At initial diagnosis, before any treatment had begun, peripheral blood was obtained.

Each diagnosis was grounded in clinical symptoms, serum thyroxine and TRAb, thyroid ultrasound, and orbital computed tomography. Extraction of PBMCs used 7.5 to 10 ml of fresh peripheral blood. V was clipped by 6 bases and J by 4 bases; unmatched bases: 7. Germline values: CDR1 SNHLY, CDR2 FYNNEI. CDR3 size: 14 residues. Study findings and constraints: Appearing also in blood were most of the thyroid clonotypes expanded above 0.001.

TCR beta CDR3 sequences were amplified from RNA transcripts. Using the HTBI primer set, a first-round RT-PCR was run on the TCR CDR3. TCRdb reanalysed the multiplex PCR reads using MiXCR and keeps one entry per CDR3 protein. The sample yields around 350,000 distinct CDR3 sequences, approximately 15% seen once. This receptor was identified in a woman in her twenties or thirties with Graves' ophthalmopathy. V gene TRBV2 combines with J gene TRBJ2-5, with 8 bases that match TRBD1. Sequencing was done on a sample of blood. CDR3 sequence reads: CASSARTGTETQYF. The CDR3 bases are TGTGCCAGCAGCGCGCGGACAGGGACAGAGACCCAGTACTTC.